This T cell receptor beta chain comes out of a study of T-cell reconstitution after alpha-beta-depleted transplantation in children. Whole-study findings and limits: One year after transplant, T-cell counts and diversity came mostly from newly produced T cells. In patients about two months after transplant, alpha-beta T cells reportedly arose from several hundred expanded graft clones.

Preparing the TCRbeta library involved the use of unique molecular identifiers. In TCRdb, the PCR reads were re-called with MiXCR into one record per CDR3 protein. The sample records around 580,000 distinct CDR3 sequences, under 30% being singletons. Germline V gene data show CDR1 as SGHVS and CDR2 as FNYEAQ. This CDR3 spans 13 amino acids. V dropped 0 bases and J dropped 8 bases, with 8 bases sitting between them. Concerning this clonotype: The antigen remains undetermined.

The input for sequencing was PBMCs, mostly from graft donor cells, taken 360 days after TCRalphabeta/CD19-depleted stem cell transplant. The V gene is TRBV7-6, the J gene TRBJ2-1; possible D gene TRBD1, 5 bases. This receptor was identified in a boy under three years old who had a stem cell transplant for acute myeloid leukemia, so the T cells may come from the graft donor. The CDR3 coding sequence is TGTGCCAGCAGCTTAGCCCCCAGGGATGAGCAGTTCTTC. Translated: CASSLAPRDEQFF.